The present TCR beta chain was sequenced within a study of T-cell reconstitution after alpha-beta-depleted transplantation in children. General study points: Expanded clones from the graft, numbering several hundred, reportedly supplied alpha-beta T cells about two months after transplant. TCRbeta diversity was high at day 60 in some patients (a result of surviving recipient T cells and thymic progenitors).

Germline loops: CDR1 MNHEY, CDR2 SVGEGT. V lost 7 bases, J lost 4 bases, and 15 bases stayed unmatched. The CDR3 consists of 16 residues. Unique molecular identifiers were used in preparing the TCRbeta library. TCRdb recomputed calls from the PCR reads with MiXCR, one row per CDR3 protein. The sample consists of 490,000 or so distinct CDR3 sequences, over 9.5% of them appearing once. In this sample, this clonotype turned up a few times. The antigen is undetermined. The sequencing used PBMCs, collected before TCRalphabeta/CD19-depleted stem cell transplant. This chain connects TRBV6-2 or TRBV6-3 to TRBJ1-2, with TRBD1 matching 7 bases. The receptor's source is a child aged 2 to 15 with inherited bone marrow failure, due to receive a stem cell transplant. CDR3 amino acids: CASTRGPLNRGYGYTF. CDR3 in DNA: TGTGCCAGCACCCGGGGTCCCCTAAACAGGGGCTATGGCTACACCTTC.